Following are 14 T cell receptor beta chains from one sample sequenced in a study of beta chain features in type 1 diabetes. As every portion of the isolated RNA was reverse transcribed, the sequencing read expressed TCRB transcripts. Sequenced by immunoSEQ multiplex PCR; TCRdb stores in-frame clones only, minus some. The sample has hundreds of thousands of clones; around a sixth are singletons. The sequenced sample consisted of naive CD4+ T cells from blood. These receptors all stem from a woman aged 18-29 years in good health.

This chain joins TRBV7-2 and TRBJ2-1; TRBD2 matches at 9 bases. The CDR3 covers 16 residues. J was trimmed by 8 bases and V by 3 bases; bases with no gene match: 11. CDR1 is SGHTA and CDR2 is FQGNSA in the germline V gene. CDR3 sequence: CASSFSRIAGAHEQFF. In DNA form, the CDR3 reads TGTGCCAGCAGCTTCTCTAGGATAGCGGGAGCCCATGAGCAGTTCTTC.

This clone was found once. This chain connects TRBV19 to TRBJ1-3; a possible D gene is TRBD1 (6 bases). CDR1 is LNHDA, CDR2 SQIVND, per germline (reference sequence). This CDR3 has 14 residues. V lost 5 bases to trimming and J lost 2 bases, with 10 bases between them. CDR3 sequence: CASSWAGAGNTIYF. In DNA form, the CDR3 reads TGTGCCAGTAGTTGGGCAGGGGCTGGAAACACCATATATTTT.

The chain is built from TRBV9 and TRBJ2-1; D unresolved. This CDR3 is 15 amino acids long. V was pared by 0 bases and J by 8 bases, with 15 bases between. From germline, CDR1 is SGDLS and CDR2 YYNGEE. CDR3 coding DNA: TGTGCCAGCAGCGTAGGGGCTGGGTTCCCCGATGAGCAGTTCTTC. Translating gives CASSVGAGFPDEQFF.

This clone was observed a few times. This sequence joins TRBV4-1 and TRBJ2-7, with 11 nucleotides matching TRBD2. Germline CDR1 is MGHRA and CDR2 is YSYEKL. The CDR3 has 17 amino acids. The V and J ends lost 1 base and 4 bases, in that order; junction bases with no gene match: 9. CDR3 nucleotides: TGCGCCAGCAGCCAAGGGCCCTTAGCGGGAGGGCCGTACGAGCAGTACTTC. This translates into CASSQGPLAGGPYEQYF.

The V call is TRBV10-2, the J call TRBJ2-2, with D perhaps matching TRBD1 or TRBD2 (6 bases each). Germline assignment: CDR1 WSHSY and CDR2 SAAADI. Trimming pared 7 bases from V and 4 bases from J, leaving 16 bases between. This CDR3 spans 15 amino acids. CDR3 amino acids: CASKDGRGPTGELFF. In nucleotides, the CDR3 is TGCGCCAGCAAGGATGGACGGGGGCCCACCGGGGAGCTGTTTTTT.

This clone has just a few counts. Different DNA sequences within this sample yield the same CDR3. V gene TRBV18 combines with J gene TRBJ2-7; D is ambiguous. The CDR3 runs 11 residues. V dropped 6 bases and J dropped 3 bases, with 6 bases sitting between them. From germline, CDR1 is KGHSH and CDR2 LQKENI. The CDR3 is CASSQNYEQYF. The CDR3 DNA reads TGTGCCAGCTCGCAGAACTACGAGCAGTACTTC.

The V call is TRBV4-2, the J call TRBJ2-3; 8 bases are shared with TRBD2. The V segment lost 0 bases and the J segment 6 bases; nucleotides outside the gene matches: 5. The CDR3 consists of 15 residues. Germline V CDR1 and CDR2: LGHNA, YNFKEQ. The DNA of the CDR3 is TGTGCCAGCAGCCAAGAAGGGACTAGAAAGGATACGCAGTATTTT. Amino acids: CASSQEGTRKDTQYF.

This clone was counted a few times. CDR3 nucleotides: TGTGCCAGCAGCTTGCACTATCCCAAAACCTACGAGCAGTACTTC. This codes for CASSLHYPKTYEQYF. The gene calls are TRBV5-6 and TRBJ2-7; no reliable D call. The CDR3 has 15 amino acids. Trimming took off 1 base at V and 2 bases at J, with 13 bases between the two ends. Per germline, CDR1 SGHDT and CDR2 YYEEEE.

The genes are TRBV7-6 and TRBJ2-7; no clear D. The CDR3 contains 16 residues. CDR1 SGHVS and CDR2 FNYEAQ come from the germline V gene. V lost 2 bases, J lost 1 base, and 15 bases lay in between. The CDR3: CASSLSASHGSYEQYF. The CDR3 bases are TGTGCCAGCAGCTTATCAGCCTCACACGGTTCCTACGAGCAGTACTTC.

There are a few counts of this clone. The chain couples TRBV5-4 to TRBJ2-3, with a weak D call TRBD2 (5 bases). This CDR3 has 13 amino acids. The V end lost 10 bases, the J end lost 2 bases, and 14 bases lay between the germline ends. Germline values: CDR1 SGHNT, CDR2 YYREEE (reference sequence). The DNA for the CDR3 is TGTGCCCTCAGAGGGTCCACCACAGATACGCAGTATTTT. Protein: CALRGSTTDTQYF.

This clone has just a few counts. The CDR3 here is CASSLGPSTYNEQFF. CDR3 nucleotide sequence: TGTGCCAGCAGCTTGGGTCCCTCCACCTACAATGAGCAGTTCTTC. The rearrangement joins TRBV7-3 to TRBJ2-1; no firm D call. CDR3 size: 15 residues. The germline V gene has CDR1 SGHTA and CDR2 FQGTGA. Trimming shortened V by 3 bases and J by 2 bases, and 11 bases separated the two germline ends.

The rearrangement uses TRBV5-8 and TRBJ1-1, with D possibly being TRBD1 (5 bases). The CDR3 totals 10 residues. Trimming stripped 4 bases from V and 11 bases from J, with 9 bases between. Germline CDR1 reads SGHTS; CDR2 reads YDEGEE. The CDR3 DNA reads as TGTGCCAGCAGCCTGTGGGGGGCTTTCTTT. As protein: CASSLWGAFF.

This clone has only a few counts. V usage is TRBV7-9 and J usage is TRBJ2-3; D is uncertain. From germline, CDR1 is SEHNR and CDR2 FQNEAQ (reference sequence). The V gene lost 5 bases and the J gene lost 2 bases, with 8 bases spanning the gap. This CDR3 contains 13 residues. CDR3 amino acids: CASSPFYTDTQYF. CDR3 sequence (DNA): TGTGCCAGCAGCCCGTTCTACACAGATACGCAGTATTTT.

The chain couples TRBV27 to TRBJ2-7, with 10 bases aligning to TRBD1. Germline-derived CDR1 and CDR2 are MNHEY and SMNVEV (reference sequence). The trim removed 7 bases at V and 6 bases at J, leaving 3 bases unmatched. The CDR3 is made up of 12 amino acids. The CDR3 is CASTGTGAEQYF. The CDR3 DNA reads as TGTGCCAGCACCGGGACAGGGGCCGAGCAGTACTTC.